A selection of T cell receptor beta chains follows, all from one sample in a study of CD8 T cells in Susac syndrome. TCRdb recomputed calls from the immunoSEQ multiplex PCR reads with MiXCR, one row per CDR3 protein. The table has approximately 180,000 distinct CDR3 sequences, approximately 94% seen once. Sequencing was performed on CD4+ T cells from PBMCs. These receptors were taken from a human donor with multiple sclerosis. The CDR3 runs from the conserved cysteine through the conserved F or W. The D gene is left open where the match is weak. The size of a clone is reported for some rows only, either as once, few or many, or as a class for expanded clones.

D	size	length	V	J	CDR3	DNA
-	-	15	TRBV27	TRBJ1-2	CASSLVDGRAFGYTF	TGTGCCAGCAGTTTAGTTGACGGCAGGGCGTTCGGCTACACCTTC
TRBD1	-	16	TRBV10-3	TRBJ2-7	CAISGPGQGGSYEQYF	TGTGCCATCAGTGGACCCGGACAGGGCGGATCCTACGAGCAGTACTTC
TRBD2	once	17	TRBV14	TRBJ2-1	CASSPRVGLAVDNEQFF	TGTGCCAGCAGCCCAAGGGTGGGACTAGCGGTTGACAATGAGCAGTTCTTC
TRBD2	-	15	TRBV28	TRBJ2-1	CASRPPLAGVNEQFF	TGTGCCAGCAGGCCCCCACTAGCGGGGGTCAATGAGCAGTTCTTC
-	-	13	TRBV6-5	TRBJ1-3	CASSLDFGNTIYF	TGTGCCAGCAGCCTCGACTTTGGAAACACCATATATTTT
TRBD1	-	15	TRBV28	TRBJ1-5	CASSRQGSLNQPQHF	TGTGCCAGCAGTCGACAGGGAAGTTTGAATCAGCCCCAGCATTTT
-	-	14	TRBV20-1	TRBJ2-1	CSQRRGGAHNEQFF	TGCAGTCAAAGGAGGGGGGGGGCACACAATGAGCAGTTCTTC
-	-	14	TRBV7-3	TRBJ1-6	CASSLDTLNSPLHF	TGTGCCAGCAGCTTGGACACCCTCAATTCACCCCTCCACTTT
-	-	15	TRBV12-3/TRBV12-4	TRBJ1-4	CASSLGVGANEKLFF	TGTGCCAGCAGTTTAGGGGTAGGAGCTAATGAAAAACTGTTTTTT
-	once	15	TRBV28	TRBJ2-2	CASSLVGDGTGELFF	TGTGCCAGCAGTTTAGTGGGGGATGGCACCGGGGAGCTGTTTTTT
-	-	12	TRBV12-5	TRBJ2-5	CASGLMQETQYF	TGTGCTAGTGGTTTGATGCAAGAGACCCAGTACTTC
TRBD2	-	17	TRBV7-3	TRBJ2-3	CASSLSLAGTTTDTQYF	TGTGCCAGCAGCTTATCTCTAGCGGGGACTACCACAGATACGCAGTATTTT
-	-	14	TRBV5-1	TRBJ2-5	CASSLVWGEETQYF	TGCGCCAGCAGCTTGGTATGGGGCGAAGAGACCCAGTACTTC
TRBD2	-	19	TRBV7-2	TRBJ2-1	CASSFYQIRTSGANNEQFF	TGTGCCAGCAGCTTTTACCAAATTCGGACTAGCGGGGCCAACAATGAGCAGTTCTTC
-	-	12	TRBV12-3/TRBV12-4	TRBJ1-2	CASSLLSSGYTF	TGTGCCAGCAGTTTGCTGAGTTCGGGCTACACCTTC
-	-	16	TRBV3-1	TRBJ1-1	CASSQGPGGTNTEAFF	TGTGCCAGCAGCCAAGGGCCCGGGGGAACGAACACTGAAGCTTTCTTT
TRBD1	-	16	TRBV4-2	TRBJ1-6	CASSQATGTGNSPLHF	TGTGCCAGCAGCCAGGCTACCGGGACAGGGAATTCACCCCTCCACTTT
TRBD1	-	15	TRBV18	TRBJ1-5	CASSRGDSPNQPQHF	TGTGCCAGCTCGCGAGGGGACAGTCCCAATCAGCCCCAGCATTTT
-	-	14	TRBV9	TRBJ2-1	CASSLSGQYNEQFF	TGTGCCAGCAGCCTCTCGGGCCAGTACAATGAGCAGTTCTTC
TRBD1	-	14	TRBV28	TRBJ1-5	CASSLSDRGRPQHF	TGTGCCAGCAGTTTATCGGACAGGGGTCGTCCCCAGCATTTT
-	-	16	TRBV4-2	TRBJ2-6	CASSQDSQSGANVLTF	TGTGCCAGCAGCCAAGATAGTCAGTCTGGGGCCAACGTCCTGACTTTC
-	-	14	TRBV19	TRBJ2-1	CASSPTAAYNEQFF	TGTGCCAGTAGCCCGACAGCAGCCTACAATGAGCAGTTCTTC
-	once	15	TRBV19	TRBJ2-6	CASSIEGAGANVLTF	TGTGCCAGTAGTATTGAGGGCGCTGGGGCCAACGTCCTGACTTTC
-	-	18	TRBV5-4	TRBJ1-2	CASSSLTAEFSARHGYTF	TGTGCCAGCAGTTCCCTTACCGCCGAATTCAGCGCCAGGCATGGCTACACCTTC
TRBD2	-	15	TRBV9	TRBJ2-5	CASSPSGGYQETQYF	TGTGCCAGCAGCCCTTCGGGGGGGTACCAAGAGACCCAGTACTTC
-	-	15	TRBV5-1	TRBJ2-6	CASIPGGSGANVLTF	TGCGCCAGCATCCCAGGTGGCTCTGGGGCCAACGTCCTGACTTTC
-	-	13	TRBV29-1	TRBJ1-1	CSAFGPGDTEAFF	-
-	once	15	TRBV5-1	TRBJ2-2	CASSLAPANTGELFF	TGCGCCAGCAGCTTGGCCCCAGCGAACACCGGGGAGCTGTTTTTT
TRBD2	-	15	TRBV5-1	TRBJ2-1	CASTLAGPLHNEQFF	TGCGCCAGCACCTTAGCGGGCCCTTTACACAATGAGCAGTTCTTC
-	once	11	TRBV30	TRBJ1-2	CAWNDRYGYTF	TGTGCCTGGAACGACAGATATGGCTACACCTTC
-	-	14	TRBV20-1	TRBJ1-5	CSVPPGGLDQPQHF	TGCAGTGTCCCCCCGGGGGGGCTCGATCAGCCCCAGCATTTT
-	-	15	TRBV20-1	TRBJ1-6	CSAREPQGWNSPLHF	TGCAGTGCTAGAGAACCACAGGGTTGGAATTCACCCCTCCACTTT
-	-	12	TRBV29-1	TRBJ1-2	CSVDRQGYGYTF	TGCAGCGTTGATCGGCAGGGCTATGGCTACACCTTC
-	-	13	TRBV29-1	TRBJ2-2	CSVIFEGTGELFF	TGCAGCGTTATTTTTGAGGGTACCGGGGAGCTGTTTTTT
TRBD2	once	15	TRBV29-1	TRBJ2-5	CSAAFPGLAPETQYF	TGCAGCGCCGCCTTTCCGGGACTAGCGCCAGAGACCCAGTACTTC
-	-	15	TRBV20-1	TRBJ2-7	CSAGKGGSYSYEQYF	TGCAGTGCTGGGAAAGGGGGGAGCTACTCCTACGAGCAGTACTTC
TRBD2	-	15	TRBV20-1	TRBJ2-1	CSASWTSGGNNEQFF	TGCAGTGCTAGTTGGACTAGCGGGGGCAACAATGAGCAGTTCTTC
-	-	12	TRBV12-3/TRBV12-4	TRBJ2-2	CASTRLTGELFF	TGTGCCAGCACCCGTCTCACCGGGGAGCTGTTTTTT
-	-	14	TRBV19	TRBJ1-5	CASSMGVSNQPQHF	TGTGCCAGTAGTATGGGTGTTAGCAATCAGCCCCAGCATTTT
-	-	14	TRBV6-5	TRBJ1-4	CASSYGGGIEKLFF	TGTGCCAGCAGTTACGGAGGGGGTATTGAAAAACTGTTTTTT
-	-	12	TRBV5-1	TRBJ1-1	CASSYADTEAFF	TGCGCCAGCAGCTACGCAGACACTGAAGCTTTCTTT